This is a list of T cell receptor beta chains from one sample in a study of CD8+ T cells in alopecia areata. Only in-frame clones appear in the TCRdb table, and some are missing; sequencing was by immunoSEQ multiplex PCR. The table records about 140,000 clones, 45% to 60% of them present only once. Sequenced material: CD4+ T cells sorted from blood, taken at week 0. These receptors were taken from a human donor with alopecia areata. CDR3s include the opening cysteine and the closing phenylalanine or tryptophan. Fields, in order: V gene, clone size, CDR3 length, D gene, J gene, CDR3 DNA, CDR3 protein. The D gene is left open where the match is weak. Expanded clones are given a class, and other clones once, few, many or no size at all.

V: TRBV27
size: once
length: 15
D: -
J: TRBJ2-7
DNA: TGTGCCAGCAGTCGTAGGGACGCAGGGACGAAAGAGCAGTACTTC
CDR3: CASSRRDAGTKEQYF

V: TRBV30
size: -
length: 15
D: -
J: TRBJ1-1
DNA: TGTGCCTGGAGAATGACAGGATTGAGGAACACTGAAGCTTTCTTT
CDR3: CAWRMTGLRNTEAFF

V: TRBV29-1
size: few
length: 14
D: TRBD2
J: TRBJ2-1
DNA: TGCAGCGTTGCTCGACTAGCGGCCTACAATGAGCAGTTCTTC
CDR3: CSVARLAAYNEQFF

V: TRBV29-1
size: -
length: 13
D: -
J: TRBJ1-1
DNA: TGCAGCGGGACAGCCCCGCTGAACACTGAAGCTTTCTTT
CDR3: CSGTAPLNTEAFF

V: TRBV6-5
size: -
length: 10
D: TRBD2
J: TRBJ2-1
DNA: TGTGCCGCGGGGGGTAATGAGCAGTTCTTC
CDR3: CAAGGNEQFF

V: TRBV28
size: -
length: 13
D: -
J: TRBJ1-5
DNA: TGTGCCAGCAAGCGGGATAGCAATCAGCCCCAGCATTTT
CDR3: CASKRDSNQPQHF

V: TRBV29-1
size: few
length: 12
D: -
J: TRBJ1-2
DNA: TGCAGCGTTAGTTCACAGGACTATGGCTACACCTTC
CDR3: CSVSSQDYGYTF

V: TRBV29-1
size: -
length: 14
D: TRBD2
J: TRBJ2-1
DNA: TGCAGCGCCCCGACTAGCGGGACCCATAATGAGCAGTTCTTC
CDR3: CSAPTSGTHNEQFF

V: TRBV4-3
size: -
length: 13
D: -
J: TRBJ2-7
DNA: TGCGCCAGCAGCCAGGATAGGGGGTTCGAGCAGTACTTC
CDR3: CASSQDRGFEQYF

V: TRBV6-6
size: -
length: 15
D: TRBD2
J: TRBJ2-2
DNA: TGTGCCAGCAGTGTAGCGGGAGGGGTGACCGGGGAGCTGTTTTTT
CDR3: CASSVAGGVTGELFF

V: TRBV29-1
size: once
length: 12
D: -
J: TRBJ2-7
DNA: TGCAGCGTGAGACAGTCCTCCTACGAGCAGTACTTC
CDR3: CSVRQSSYEQYF

V: TRBV5-1
size: -
length: 15
D: -
J: TRBJ2-1
DNA: TGCGCCAGCAGCTTGGTTGCTACCTCCTACAATGAGCAGTTCTTC
CDR3: CASSLVATSYNEQFF

V: TRBV5-4
size: -
length: 15
D: TRBD2
J: TRBJ2-7
DNA: TGTGCCAGCAGCTTCGCGGGAGGGCCCTCCTACGAGCAGTACTTC
CDR3: CASSFAGGPSYEQYF

V: TRBV10-3
size: -
length: 14
D: TRBD1
J: TRBJ2-7
DNA: TGTGCCATCAGTCGACAGGGAGAGGTCTACGAGCAGTACTTC
CDR3: CAISRQGEVYEQYF

V: TRBV19
size: -
length: 16
D: -
J: TRBJ1-5
DNA: TGTGCCAGTAATCTCAACGGGGGGGCTGGGGATCAGCCCCAGCATTTT
CDR3: CASNLNGGAGDQPQHF

V: TRBV20-1
size: -
length: 10
D: -
J: TRBJ2-5
DNA: TGCAGTGCTAGACAAGAGACCCAGTACTTC
CDR3: CSARQETQYF

V: TRBV5-1
size: -
length: 14
D: -
J: TRBJ1-2
DNA: TGCGCCAGCAGCTTGGCTGTGGGGAGCGATGGCTACACCTTC
CDR3: CASSLAVGSDGYTF

V: TRBV15
size: -
length: 16
D: TRBD1
J: TRBJ2-7
DNA: TGTGCCACCACCGAACCCCGGGGACAGGGCCCTAACGAGCAGTACTTC
CDR3: CATTEPRGQGPNEQYF

V: TRBV11-1
size: -
length: 13
D: -
J: TRBJ2-7
DNA: TGTGCCAGCAGCTTAGTGGCAGACTACGAGCAGTACTTC
CDR3: CASSLVADYEQYF

V: TRBV10-2
size: -
length: 15
D: -
J: TRBJ2-2
DNA: TGCGCCAGCAGTGTGCCTAGCGCGAACACCGGGGAGCTGTTTTTT
CDR3: CASSVPSANTGELFF

V: TRBV18
size: -
length: 16
D: -
J: TRBJ1-1
DNA: TGTGCCAGCTCACCACCCGTGGGGACGAGAAACACTGAAGCTTTCTTT
CDR3: CASSPPVGTRNTEAFF

V: TRBV19
size: few
length: 12
D: -
J: TRBJ2-1
DNA: TGTGCCAGTAGTATAGCAGCAGGAGAGCAGTTCTTC
CDR3: CASSIAAGEQFF

V: TRBV25-1
size: -
length: 15
D: -
J: TRBJ2-7
DNA: TGTGCCAGCAGTGAAACAACAATACAGGGTTCCGAGCAGTACTTC
CDR3: CASSETTIQGSEQYF

V: TRBV6-6
size: -
length: 16
D: TRBD2
J: TRBJ2-4
DNA: TGTGCCAGCAGTTACTCCGAAGCGGGAGTGAGGAACATTCAGTACTTC
CDR3: CASSYSEAGVRNIQYF

V: TRBV19
size: -
length: 12
D: TRBD1
J: TRBJ2-7
DNA: TGTGCCAGTAGTGACAGGGGTGACGAGCAGTACTTC
CDR3: CASSDRGDEQYF

V: TRBV6-6
size: few
length: 16
D: TRBD1
J: TRBJ2-1
DNA: TGTGCCAGCAGTAGAACCGGGACAGGTGCCTACAATGAGCAGTTCTTC
CDR3: CASSRTGTGAYNEQFF

V: TRBV6-1
size: -
length: 14
D: -
J: TRBJ1-5
DNA: TGTGCCAGCAGTGATGTGGCGGGGGAAGCGCCCCAGCATTTT
CDR3: CASSDVAGEAPQHF

V: TRBV2
size: -
length: 13
D: -
J: TRBJ2-5
DNA: TGTGCCACCTCTGGCGTCGGCGCGGAGACCCAGTACTTC
CDR3: CATSGVGAETQYF

V: TRBV6-6
size: few
length: 11
D: -
J: TRBJ1-3
DNA: TGTGCCAGCATGAGCGGAAACACCATATATTTT
CDR3: CASMSGNTIYF

V: TRBV29-1
size: -
length: 14
D: -
J: TRBJ2-5
DNA: TGCAGCGTTGAACGGTCTAGGGGGCAAGAGACCCAGTACTTC
CDR3: CSVERSRGQETQYF

V: TRBV28
size: few
length: 15
D: TRBD2
J: TRBJ2-7
DNA: TGTGCCAGCAGTTCTAGCGGGAGGGACTCCTACGAGCAGTACTTC
CDR3: CASSSSGRDSYEQYF

V: TRBV6-1
size: -
length: 15
D: TRBD2
J: TRBJ2-7
DNA: TGTGCCAGCAGTGAAGGCGGGGGAAGCTCCTACGAGCAGTACTTC
CDR3: CASSEGGGSSYEQYF

V: TRBV27
size: -
length: 15
D: TRBD2
J: TRBJ2-5
DNA: TGTGCCAGCAGTCTCCTGACTAGCCCAGAAGGGACCCAGTACTTC
CDR3: CASSLLTSPEGTQYF

V: TRBV29-1
size: few
length: 13
D: TRBD1
J: TRBJ2-3
DNA: TGCAGCAATGACAGGGGGCTAATGGATACGCAGTATTTT
CDR3: CSNDRGLMDTQYF

V: TRBV7-9
size: -
length: 15
D: -
J: TRBJ1-4
DNA: TGTGCCAGCAGCACGGACAGAGGGGTAATGGAAAAACTGTTTTTT
CDR3: CASSTDRGVMEKLFF

V: TRBV6-1
size: few
length: 16
D: TRBD1
J: TRBJ1-6
DNA: TGTGCCAGCAGTGAAATGGGCTGGACAGGGTTTGCACCCCTCCACTTT
CDR3: CASSEMGWTGFAPLHF

V: TRBV5-5
size: -
length: 14
D: -
J: TRBJ1-1
DNA: TGTGCCAGCAGCGCCCTGGGGGGTCGGACTGAAGCTTTCTTT
CDR3: CASSALGGRTEAFF

V: TRBV23-1
size: -
length: 15
D: TRBD2
J: TRBJ2-5
DNA: TGCGCCAGCAGTCAACTCGGACTAGCGGAAGAGACCCAGTACTTC
CDR3: CASSQLGLAEETQYF

V: TRBV23-1
size: -
length: 17
D: -
J: TRBJ2-7
DNA: TGCGCCAGCAGTCACCATGGACACGTTTACGATTTCTACGAGCAGTACTTC
CDR3: CASSHHGHVYDFYEQYF

V: TRBV15
size: -
length: 16
D: TRBD2
J: TRBJ2-1
DNA: TGTGCCACCAGCAAGGACGGCGGGAGGGTCTACAATGAGCAGTTCTTC
CDR3: CATSKDGGRVYNEQFF

V: TRBV7-6
size: -
length: 15
D: TRBD2
J: TRBJ2-3
DNA: TGTGCCAGCAGCTCTAGCGGGAGTCTTACAGATACGCAGTATTTT
CDR3: CASSSSGSLTDTQYF

V: TRBV7-9
size: few
length: 14
D: TRBD1
J: TRBJ2-7
DNA: TGTGCCAGCAGTAGTGGACAGGGGGCGAACGAGCAGTACTTC
CDR3: CASSSGQGANEQYF

V: TRBV4-3
size: -
length: 15
D: -
J: TRBJ2-5
DNA: TGCGCCAGCAGCCCTGCTGGACAGCTGTTAGAGACCCAGTACTTC
CDR3: CASSPAGQLLETQYF